What follows describes a single T cell receptor (beta chain). Antigen specificity is unknown. Survey-level resolution applied to immunoSEQ assay v3.0. Profiled with immunoSEQ multiplex PCR; TCRdb holds only in-frame clones, not every one. The sample gives over 25,000 clones, 85% to 95% of which show up once; about 3% is in the top ten. The record originates from a study of long-term antiretroviral therapy in people with HIV. The V end was cut by 3 bases, the J end by 11 bases, with 11 bases between. Germline loops: CDR1 SGDLS, CDR2 YYNGEE. This CDR3 has 11 amino acids. Broader study findings: Repertoire composition at all time points was dominated by clones that had expanded before ART.

Sample: unsorted PBMCs, taken just over 7.3 years after starting antiretroviral therapy. This TCR derives from a man aged 45-65 years with HIV. The chain recombines TRBV9 with TRBJ1-1; perhaps TRBD1 as D (5 bases). The CDR3 protein is CASSAQGSAFF. DNA for the CDR3: TGTGCCAGCAGCGCTCAGGGTAGCGCTTTCTTT.